The clone carrying this TCR beta chain turned up a few times. The germline V gene encodes CDR1 SGHTS and CDR2 YDEGEE. CDR3 size: 15 residues. The V gene lost 0 bases and the J gene lost 3 bases, with 10 bases spanning the gap. Authors' analysis steps: Reference gene primer amplification gave nucleated cell count estimates. TCRdb's copy holds only in-frame clones and misses some; the assay was immunoSEQ multiplex PCR. V and J calls plus clone size are reproduced from that table; the DNA served to infer D and trimming. The repertoire holds tens of thousands of clones, with approximately 83% as singletons. This entry belongs to a study of blood T cell repertoires in COVID-19. On the study more broadly: The cDNA or gDNA used as material had been derived from T cells, B-cell-depleted T cells, or PBMCs.

Sequencing input: peripheral blood. The clonotype originates from a man aged 30-40 years with COVID-19, enrolled during active disease. This chain links TRBV5-8 with TRBJ2-1, with D perhaps TRBD2 (5 bases). CDR3 protein: CASSLGTGNYNEQFF. The CDR3, as DNA: TGTGCCAGCAGCTTGGGGACGGGGAACTACAATGAGCAGTTCTTC.